The rows below give T cell receptor beta chains drawn from one sample of a study of human T cells and chemical hapten exposure. TCRdb processed the RACE reads anew with MiXCR; each CDR3 protein has one entry. The sample records roughly 70,000 distinct CDR3 sequences, approximately 35% being singletons. The sequencing used whole blood, collected in connection with sensitization to the hapten diphenylcyclopropenone (DPC). The receptors stem from a man aged 40-49 years with alopecia areata. Some clones in this sample may be carry-over from other donors' samples. The CDR3 runs from the conserved cysteine through the conserved F or W. Fields, in order: V gene, J gene, CDR3 length, clone size, D gene, CDR3 DNA, CDR3 protein. The D gene is left open where the match is weak. Some rows have no size entry. The others give once, few or many, or a class for an expanded clone.

TRBV20-1	TRBJ1-6	15	few	NA	TGCAGTGCTAGAGACCGGGAGTTATGGGAATCACCCCTCCACTTT	CSARDRELWESPLHF
TRBV6-2/TRBV6-3	TRBJ2-7	15	NA	TRBD1	TGTGCCAGCAGTTACGATGGGACAGGGTCCTACGAGCAGTACTTC	CASSYDGTGSYEQYF
TRBV7-2	TRBJ2-7	14	few	NA	TGTGCCAGCAGCTTTCGACGGGCCTCCTACGAGCAGTACTTC	CASSFRRASYEQYF
TRBV18	TRBJ1-1	18	NA	TRBD1	TGTGCCAGCTCACCAATCTCCGTTTCAGGGGGGGGAAACACTGAAGCTTTCTTT	CASSPISVSGGGNTEAFF
TRBV11-2	TRBJ2-1	14	NA	NA	TGTGCCAGCAGCCCCCAACGGGGGTCCAATGAGCAGTTCTTC	CASSPQRGSNEQFF
TRBV6-5	TRBJ2-1	16	NA	TRBD2	TGTGCCAGCAGTAGAGGCTCTAGCGGGAGCGGCAATGAGCAGTTCTTC	CASSRGSSGSGNEQFF
TRBV9	TRBJ1-3	13	NA	NA	TGTGCCAGCAGCGTTCGAGCGGAAAACACCATATATTTT	CASSVRAENTIYF
TRBV7-2	TRBJ2-1	15	once	TRBD2	TGTGCCAGCAGCTTTAGCGGGAGACAAGGCAATGAGCAGTTCTTC	CASSFSGRQGNEQFF
TRBV6-6	TRBJ1-5	15	NA	NA	TGTGCCAGCAGCCCTTCAGGGGCTGGCAATCAGCCCCAGCATTTT	CASSPSGAGNQPQHF
TRBV6-6	TRBJ1-2	12	NA	NA	TGTGCCAGCAGTCCCCCAAGAGGCGGCTACACCTTC	CASSPPRGGYTF
TRBV30	TRBJ1-2	15	few	NA	TGTGCCTGGAGTGGAAACGGGACTCCTAACTATGGCTACACCTTC	CAWSGNGTPNYGYTF
TRBV28	TRBJ2-7	13	NA	NA	TGTGCCAGCAGTTTACTACAGCCCTACGAGCAGTACTTC	CASSLLQPYEQYF
TRBV6-1	TRBJ2-5	15	once	NA	TGTGCCAGCACCGCCGGACCTGCCCGCGGGGAGACCCAGTACTTC	CASTAGPARGETQYF
TRBV2	TRBJ1-5	15	NA	NA	TGTGCCAGCAGTGAAGGCACAATCGGGGTCCAGCCCCAGCATTTT	CASSEGTIGVQPQHF
TRBV27	TRBJ1-2	17	few	TRBD1	TGTGCCAGCAGTTCCCCCATCTCGGGACAGGGAGGCTATGGCTACACCTTC	CASSSPISGQGGYGYTF
TRBV21-1	TRBJ2-7	15	few	NA	TGTGCCAGCAGCAGTCCGGCAGGGGGCCGGCACGAGCAGTACTTC	CASSSPAGGRHEQYF
TRBV27	TRBJ1-6	18	few	TRBD1	TGTGCCAGCAGTTCCAGGACAGGGGCGTCCTCTTATAATTCACCCCTCCACTTT	CASSSRTGASSYNSPLHF
TRBV4-3	TRBJ2-7	16	NA	TRBD2	TGCGCCAGCAGCCAAGAAGAGGGAGGGGAGCCCTACGAGCAGTACTTC	CASSQEEGGEPYEQYF
TRBV6-5	TRBJ2-1	12	NA	TRBD1	TGTGCCAGCAGAGACAGGGCCCATGAGCAGTTCTTC	CASRDRAHEQFF
TRBV19	TRBJ1-2	15	NA	TRBD1	TGTGCCAGTAGTACCCCAGGGGGCGCAGACTATGGCTACACCTTC	CASSTPGGADYGYTF
TRBV5-1	TRBJ2-3	18	few	TRBD1	TGCGCCAGCAGCTCGCCCCCAAGAACAGGGGGCATAGCAGATACGCAGTATTTT	CASSSPPRTGGIADTQYF
TRBV20-1	TRBJ1-1	13	NA	NA	TGCAGTGCTAGAGAGGGGGGAGGCACTGAAGCTTTCTTT	CSAREGGGTEAFF
TRBV6-5	TRBJ2-7	13	few	NA	TGTGCCAGCAGAAGGGGGGGATCCTACGAGCAGTACTTC	CASRRGGSYEQYF
TRBV9	TRBJ2-7	14	NA	TRBD1	TGTGCCAGCAGCCCATCGACAGGGGAGTACGAGCAGTACTTC	CASSPSTGEYEQYF
TRBV20-1	TRBJ2-1	15	few	TRBD2	TGCAGTGCTAGACTAGCGGGAGTATCGCGGGGTGAGCAGTTCTTC	CSARLAGVSRGEQFF
TRBV18	TRBJ2-7	15	NA	NA	TGTGCCAGCTCACGGGGCGGGGAGAGCTCCTACGAGCAGTACTTC	CASSRGGESSYEQYF
TRBV7-6	TRBJ2-5	15	NA	TRBD1	TGTGCCAGCAGCTCCGGACAGGGGGCTCAAGAGACCCAGTACTTC	CASSSGQGAQETQYF
TRBV19	TRBJ2-1	13	NA	TRBD2	TGTGCCAGTACCGTGCCTGGGGGGGATGAGCAGTTCTTC	CASTVPGGDEQFF
TRBV24-1	TRBJ2-2	14	NA	NA	TGTGCCACCAGTGATAACAGGGAAACCGGGGAGCTGTTTTTT	CATSDNRETGELFF